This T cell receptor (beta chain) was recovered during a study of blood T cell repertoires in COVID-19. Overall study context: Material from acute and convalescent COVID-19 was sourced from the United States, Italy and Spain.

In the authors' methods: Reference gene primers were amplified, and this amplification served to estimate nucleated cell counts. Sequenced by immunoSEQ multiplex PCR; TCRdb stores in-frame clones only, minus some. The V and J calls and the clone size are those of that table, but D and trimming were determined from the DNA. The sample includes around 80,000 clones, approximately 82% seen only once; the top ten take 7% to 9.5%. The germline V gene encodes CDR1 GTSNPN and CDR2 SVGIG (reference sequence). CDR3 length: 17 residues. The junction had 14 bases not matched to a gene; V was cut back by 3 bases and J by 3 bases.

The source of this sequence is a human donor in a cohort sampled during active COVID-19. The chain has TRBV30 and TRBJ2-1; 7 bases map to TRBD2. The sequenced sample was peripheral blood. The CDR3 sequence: CAWRTLAASGFYNEQFF. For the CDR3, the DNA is TGTGCCTGGAGGACCCTAGCGGCCTCGGGCTTCTACAATGAGCAGTTCTTC.